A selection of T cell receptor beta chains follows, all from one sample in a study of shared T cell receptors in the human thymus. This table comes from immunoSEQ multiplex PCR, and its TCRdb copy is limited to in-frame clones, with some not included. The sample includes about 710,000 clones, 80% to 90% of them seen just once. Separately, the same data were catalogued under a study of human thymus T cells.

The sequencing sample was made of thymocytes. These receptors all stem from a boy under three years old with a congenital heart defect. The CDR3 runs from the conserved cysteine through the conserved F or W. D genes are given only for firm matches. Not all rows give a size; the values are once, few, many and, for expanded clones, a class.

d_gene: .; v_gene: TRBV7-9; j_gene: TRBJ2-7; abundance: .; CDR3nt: TGTGCCAGCAGCTTAGTGGGGCCCACCTACGAGCAGTACTTC; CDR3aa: CASSLVGPTYEQYF
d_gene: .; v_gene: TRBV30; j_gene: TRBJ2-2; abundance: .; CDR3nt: TGTGCCTGGAGGGGGACACCGAACACCGGGGAGCTGTTTTTT; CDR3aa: CAWRGTPNTGELFF
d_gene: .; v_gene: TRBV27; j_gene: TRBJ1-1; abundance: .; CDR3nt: TGTGCCAGCAGTGTTGACAGGAACACTGAAGCTTTCTTT; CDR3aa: CASSVDRNTEAFF
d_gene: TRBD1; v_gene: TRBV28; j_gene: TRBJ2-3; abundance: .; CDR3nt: TGTGCCACCACCGCAGAAGGTATCGGGACAGGGGGAACAGATACGCAGTATTTT; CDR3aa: CATTAEGIGTGGTDTQYF
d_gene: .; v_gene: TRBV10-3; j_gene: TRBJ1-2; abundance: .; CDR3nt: TGTGCCACCACCTTAACAGGCTATGGCTACACCTTC; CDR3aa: CATTLTGYGYTF
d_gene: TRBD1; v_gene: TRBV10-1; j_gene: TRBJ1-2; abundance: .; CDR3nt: TGCGCCAGCAGTGGGGGACAGCCGAGCTATGGCTACACCTTC; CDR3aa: CASSGGQPSYGYTF
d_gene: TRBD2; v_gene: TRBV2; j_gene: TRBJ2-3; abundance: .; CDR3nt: TGTGCCAGCCAGCCCGGGACTAGCGGGAGTTGGGGCACAGATACGCAGTATTTT; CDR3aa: CASQPGTSGSWGTDTQYF
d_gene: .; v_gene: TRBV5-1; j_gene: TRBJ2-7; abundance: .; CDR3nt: TGCGCCAGCAGCCACAGGGATCGCGAGCAGTACTTC; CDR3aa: CASSHRDREQYF
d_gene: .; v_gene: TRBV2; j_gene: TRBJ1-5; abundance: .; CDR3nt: TGTGCCAGCAGGGAGGGTTGGATTGGCAATCAGCCCCAGCATTTT; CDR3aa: CASREGWIGNQPQHF
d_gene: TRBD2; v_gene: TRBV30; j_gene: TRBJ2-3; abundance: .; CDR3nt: TGTGCCTGGACCCCAGCGCCCGTAGCGGGGGGGCGCACAGATACGCAGTATTTT; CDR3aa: CAWTPAPVAGGRTDTQYF
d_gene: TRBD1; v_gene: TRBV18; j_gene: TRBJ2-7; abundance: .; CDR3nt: TGTGCCAGCTCACCACCGACAGGGATCCAGCAGTACTTC; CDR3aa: CASSPPTGIQQYF
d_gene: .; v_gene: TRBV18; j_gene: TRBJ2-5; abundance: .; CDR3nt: TGTGCCAGCTCACCGAGCAAGGCGGAAGAGACCCAGTACTTC; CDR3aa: CASSPSKAEETQYF
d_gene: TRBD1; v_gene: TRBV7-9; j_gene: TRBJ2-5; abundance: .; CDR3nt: TGTGCCAGCACCATGACAGGGGTAAGGGGAGAGACCCAGTACTTC; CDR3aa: CASTMTGVRGETQYF
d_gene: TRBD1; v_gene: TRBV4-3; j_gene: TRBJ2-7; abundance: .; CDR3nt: TGCGCCAGCAGCCAAGTCGAGACAGGGGAGTACGAGCAGTACTTC; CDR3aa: CASSQVETGEYEQYF
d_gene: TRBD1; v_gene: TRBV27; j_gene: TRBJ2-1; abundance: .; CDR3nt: TGTGCCAGCAGTTCTCGTCGGACAGGAAACCCCTCGAATGAGCAGTTCTTC; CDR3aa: CASSSRRTGNPSNEQFF
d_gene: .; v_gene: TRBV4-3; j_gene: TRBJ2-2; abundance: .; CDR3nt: TGCGCCAGCAGCCAAGCTGTACAGGGATACACCGGGGAGCTGTTTTTT; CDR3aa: CASSQAVQGYTGELFF
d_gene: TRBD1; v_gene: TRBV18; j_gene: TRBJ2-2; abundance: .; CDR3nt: TGTGCCAGCTCACCCTCTGACAGGGTGAACACCGGGGAGCTGTTTTTT; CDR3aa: CASSPSDRVNTGELFF
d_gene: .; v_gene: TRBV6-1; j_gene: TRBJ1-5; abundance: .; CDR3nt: TGTGCCAGCAGTGAAATTCCGAGACAAAAAGATCAGCCCCAGCATTTT; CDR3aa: CASSEIPRQKDQPQHF
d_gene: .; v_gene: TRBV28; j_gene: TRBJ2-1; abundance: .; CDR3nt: TGTGCCAGCAGTCCCTCCGACAGGTACCTACTAAGCTCCTACAATGAGCAGTTCTTC; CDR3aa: CASSPSDRYLLSSYNEQFF
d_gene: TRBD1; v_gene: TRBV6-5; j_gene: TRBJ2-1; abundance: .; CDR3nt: TGTGCCAGCAGACGCGGGACAGGGGTCTACAATGAGCAGTTCTTC; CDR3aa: CASRRGTGVYNEQFF
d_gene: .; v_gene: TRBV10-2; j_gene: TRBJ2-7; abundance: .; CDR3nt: TGCGCCAGCAGTCCATGTCTACGTTCCCCTGAGGACGAGCAGTACTTC; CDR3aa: CASSPCLRSPEDEQYF
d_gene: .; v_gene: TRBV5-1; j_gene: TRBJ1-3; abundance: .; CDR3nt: TGCGCCAGCAGCTCTCTGGGACTGATCTCTGGAAACACCATATATTTT; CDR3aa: CASSSLGLISGNTIYF
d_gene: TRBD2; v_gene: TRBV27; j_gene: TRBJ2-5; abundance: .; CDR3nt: TGTGCCAGCAGTTTTACGGCTAGCGGGAGGGGCCAAGAGACCCAGTACTTC; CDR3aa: CASSFTASGRGQETQYF
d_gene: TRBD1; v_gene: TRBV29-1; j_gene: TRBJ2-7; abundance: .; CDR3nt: TGCAGCGTTACGGGACAGGGGGCCTACGAGCAGTACTTC; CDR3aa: CSVTGQGAYEQYF
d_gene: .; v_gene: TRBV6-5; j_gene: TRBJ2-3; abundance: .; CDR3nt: TGTGCCAGCAGTTACTCGAGGCGAGATACGCAGTATTTT; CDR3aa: CASSYSRRDTQYF
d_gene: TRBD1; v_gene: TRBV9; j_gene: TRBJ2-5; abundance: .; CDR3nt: TGTGCCAGCAGACCCGGGACAGGGGGATTGGAGACCCAGTACTTC; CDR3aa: CASRPGTGGLETQYF
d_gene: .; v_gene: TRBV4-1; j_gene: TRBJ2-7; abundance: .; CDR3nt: TGCGCCAGCAGCCAAGCTATAGGCAGGGGTCCCTACGAGCAGTACTTC; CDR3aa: CASSQAIGRGPYEQYF
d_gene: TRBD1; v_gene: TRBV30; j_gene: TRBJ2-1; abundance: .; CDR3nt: TGTGCCTGCCTCCGGGACAGGGCTGGAAGGTACAATGAGCAGTTCTTC; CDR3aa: CACLRDRAGRYNEQFF
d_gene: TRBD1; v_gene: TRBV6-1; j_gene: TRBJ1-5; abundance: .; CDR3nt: TGTGCCAGCAGTGACTTTGACAGGGGTGACGATCAGCCCCAGCATTTT; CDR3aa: CASSDFDRGDDQPQHF
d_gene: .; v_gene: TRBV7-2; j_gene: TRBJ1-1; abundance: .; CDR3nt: TGTGCCAGCAGCTCGAAGACACAGGCCGGAGCTTTCTTT; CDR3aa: CASSSKTQAGAFF
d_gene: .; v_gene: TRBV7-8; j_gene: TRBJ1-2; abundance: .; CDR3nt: TGTGCCAGCGGAGGTGGCGCCTATGGCTACACCTTC; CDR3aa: CASGGGAYGYTF
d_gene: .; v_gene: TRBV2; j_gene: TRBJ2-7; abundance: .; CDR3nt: TGTGCCAGCACCGAACCCCGGGAGTGGGCCTACGAGCAGTACTTC; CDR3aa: CASTEPREWAYEQYF
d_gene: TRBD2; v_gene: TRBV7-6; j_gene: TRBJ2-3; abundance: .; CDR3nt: TGTGCCAGCAGTGATAAAGGACTAGCGGCCACAGATACGCAGTATTTT; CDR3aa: CASSDKGLAATDTQYF
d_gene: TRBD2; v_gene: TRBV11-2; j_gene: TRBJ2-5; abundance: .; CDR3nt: TGTGCCAGCAGCTTAGATATAGCGGGACTCCAAGAGACCCAGTACTTC; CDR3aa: CASSLDIAGLQETQYF
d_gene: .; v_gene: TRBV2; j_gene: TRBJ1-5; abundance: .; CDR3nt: TGTGCCAGCAAAACAGTCGCGGGTCAGCCCCAGCATTTT; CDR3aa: CASKTVAGQPQHF
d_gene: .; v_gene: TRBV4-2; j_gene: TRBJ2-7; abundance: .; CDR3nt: TGTGCCAGCAGCCGTACACCAACCTACGAGCAGTACTTC; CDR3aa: CASSRTPTYEQYF
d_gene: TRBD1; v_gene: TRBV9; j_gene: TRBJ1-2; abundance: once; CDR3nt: TGTGCCAGCAGCCCCCAGGGGGCTAACTATGGCTACACCTTC; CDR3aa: CASSPQGANYGYTF
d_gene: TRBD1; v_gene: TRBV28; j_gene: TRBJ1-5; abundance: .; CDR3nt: TGTGCCAGCAGTCCCTACCGGGACAGGGGTATGTGTCAGCCCCAGCATTTT; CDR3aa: CASSPYRDRGMCQPQHF
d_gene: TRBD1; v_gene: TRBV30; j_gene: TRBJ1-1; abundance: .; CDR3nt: TGTGCCTGGAGTACCAGCCGGGACAGGGGGGTCATGAACACTGAAGCTTTCTTT; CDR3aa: CAWSTSRDRGVMNTEAFF
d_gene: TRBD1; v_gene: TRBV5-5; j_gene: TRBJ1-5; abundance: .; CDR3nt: TGTGCCAGCACCCGACAGGGCCCCAATCAGCCCCAGCATTTT; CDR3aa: CASTRQGPNQPQHF
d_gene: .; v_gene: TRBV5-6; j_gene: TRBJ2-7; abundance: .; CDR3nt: TGTGCCAGCAGCTTGGATGGGCACCCGAGCTCCTACGAGCAGTACTTC; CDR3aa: CASSLDGHPSSYEQYF
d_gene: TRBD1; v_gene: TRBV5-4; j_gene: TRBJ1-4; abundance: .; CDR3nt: TGTGCCAGCAGCCTGTGGACAGGGACTCGGGAAAAACTGTTTTTT; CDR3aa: CASSLWTGTREKLFF
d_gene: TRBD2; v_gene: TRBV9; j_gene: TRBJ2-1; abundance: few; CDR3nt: TGTGCCAGCAGCGCACCCCGACTAGCGGAGTACAATGAGCAGTTCTTC; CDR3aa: CASSAPRLAEYNEQFF
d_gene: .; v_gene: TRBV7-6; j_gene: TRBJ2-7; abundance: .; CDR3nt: TGTGCCAGCAGCTTTAGCCCTTCGGGGAGGCACTACGAGCAGTACTTC; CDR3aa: CASSFSPSGRHYEQYF
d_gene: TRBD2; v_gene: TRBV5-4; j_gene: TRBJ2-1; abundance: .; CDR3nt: TGTGCCAGCAGCTTGGAATGGCGGGGGGGCTCCCTCTACAATGAGCAGTTCTTC; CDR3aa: CASSLEWRGGSLYNEQFF
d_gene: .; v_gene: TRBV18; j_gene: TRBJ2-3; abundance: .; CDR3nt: TGTGCCAGCTCACCATTAAAGGGGAGGTTCACAGATACGCAGTATTTT; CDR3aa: CASSPLKGRFTDTQYF
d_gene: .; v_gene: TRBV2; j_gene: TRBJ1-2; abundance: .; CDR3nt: TGTGCCAGCACTGAAGTCAGCTATGGCTACACCTTC; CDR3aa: CASTEVSYGYTF
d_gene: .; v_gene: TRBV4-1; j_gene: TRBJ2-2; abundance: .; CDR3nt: TGCGCCAGCAGCCAAGTTTTTGTGGAGGAGGGGACCGGGGAGCTGTTTTTT; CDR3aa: CASSQVFVEEGTGELFF
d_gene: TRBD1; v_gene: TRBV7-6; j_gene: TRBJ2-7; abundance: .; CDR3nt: TGTGCCAGCAGCTTTAACCCCCCGGGACAGAAAGGACCCTACGAGCAGTACTTC; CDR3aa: CASSFNPPGQKGPYEQYF